The 23 T cell receptor beta chains below were found in one sample sequenced in a study of Ad26.COV2.S vaccination and SARS-CoV-2 variants. Treatment reported: roughly 18 received Ad26.COV2.S at low or high dose, single or two shots; several received placebo; per-sample allocation not given. It was on day 63 after the first vaccine or placebo injection that samples were taken. Some clones are missing from TCRdb's copy, which holds only in-frame ones; the method was immunoSEQ multiplex PCR. The data hold around 240,000 clones, with approximately 90% observed a single time. The specimen was peripheral blood, collected in a trial of Ad26.COV2.S vaccine versus placebo. Source of these receptors: a person between 18 and 65 years old who received the Ad26.COV2.S COVID-19 vaccine or a placebo.

The chain uses TRBV7-3 and TRBJ2-3; a possible D gene is TRBD2 (5 bases). Germline values: CDR1 SGHTA, CDR2 FQGTGA. Trimming stripped 0 bases from V and 4 bases from J, with 11 bases between. The CDR3 covers 15 residues. The CDR3 DNA follows: TGTGCCAGCAGCTTAACGGCGGGTCCCCCAGATACGCAGTATTTT. As protein: CASSLTAGPPDTQYF.

The chain joins TRBV7-8 to TRBJ2-4; 7 bases match TRBD1. With V trimmed by 1 base and J by 3 bases, 15 bases remained unmatched. Germline CDR1 is SGHVS and CDR2 is FQNEAQ. The CDR3 is made up of 19 amino acids. Here the CDR3 DNA reads TGTGCCAGCAGCTTAGAGACAGGGACCCTTGTTATAGACAAAAACATTCAGTACTTC. Its protein product is CASSLETGTLVIDKNIQYF.

The chain's CDR3 is CASSYPRGSNYGYTF. The DNA of the CDR3 is TGTGCCAGCAGTTACCCCCGTGGAAGTAACTATGGCTACACCTTC. The rearrangement joins TRBV6-6 to TRBJ1-2; no definite D call. V lost 2 bases and J 1 base, leaving 11 bases between the germline ends. The CDR3 length is 15 residues. Germline values: CDR1 MNHNY, CDR2 SVGAGI (reference sequence).

The CDR3 DNA reads TGTGCCAGCATTCCCTCCCGGGGCAGGGGAAATCAGCCCCAGCATTTT. The encoded protein is CASIPSRGRGNQPQHF. The rearrangement uses TRBV21-1 and TRBJ1-5; TRBD1, as called in the table, went unchecked against the DNA. TRBV21-1 is classified as a pseudogene. This CDR3 contains 16 residues.

V is TRBV18 and J is TRBJ1-5; D gene uncertain. Trimming removed 3 bases at V and 3 bases at J, with 9 bases between. In germline, CDR1 is KGHSH, CDR2 LQKENI. CDR3 size: 14 residues. The CDR3 spells CASSPSSINQPQHF. The CDR3 coding sequence is TGTGCCAGCTCACCTAGCAGCATCAATCAGCCCCAGCATTTT.

The chain recombines TRBV25-1 with TRBJ2-7, with D unresolved. Germline V CDR1 and CDR2: MGHDK, SYGVNS. The V and J ends lost 5 bases and 5 bases respectively, with 16 bases between them. The CDR3 has 14 amino acids. The DNA of the CDR3 is TGTGCCAGCAGTATACGGATGGCCGACCACGAGCAGTACTTC. It specifies CASSIRMADHEQYF.

This sequence joins TRBV2 and TRBJ1-1; weak D call: TRBD1 (6 bases). From germline, CDR1 is SNHLY and CDR2 FYNNEI. V was cut by 4 bases and J by 4 bases, with 19 bases left in between. The CDR3 is 16 amino acids. The CDR3 spells CASSGTGAGVGTEAFF. Here the CDR3 DNA reads TGTGCCAGCAGTGGCACGGGAGCAGGGGTGGGCACTGAAGCTTTCTTT.

This clone was seen just once. V usage is TRBV29-1 and J usage is TRBJ1-2; D ambiguous. Trimming stripped 0 bases from V and 8 bases from J, with 10 bases between. The CDR3 is 12 amino acids. The germline CDR1 and CDR2 sequences are SQVTM and ANQGSEA. The CDR3 DNA sequence: TGCAGCGTTGAAGATCTGGACCGGGGCTACACCTTC. As protein: CSVEDLDRGYTF.

The CDR3 DNA follows: TGTGCCAGCAGCCTAGGACAGGGTTCTTCACCCCTCCACTTT. It specifies CASSLGQGSSPLHF. The chain couples TRBV7-9 to TRBJ1-6; 8 nucleotides agree with TRBD1. With 5 bases clipped from V and 9 bases from J, the junction kept 6 bases outside the gene matches. This CDR3 contains 14 residues. Per the germline V gene, CDR1 is SEHNR and CDR2 is FQNEAQ (reference sequence).

The chain has TRBV5-1 and TRBJ2-7, with a possible D match to TRBD2 (6 bases). The CDR3 is 14 residues long. Germline-derived CDR1 and CDR2 are SGHRS and YFSETQ. V gave up 0 bases and J gave up 3 bases, with 10 bases separating them. The CDR3 loop is CASSLVEGNYEQYF. In DNA, the CDR3 is TGCGCCAGCAGCTTGGTGGAGGGAAACTACGAGCAGTACTTC.

The rearrangement links TRBV28 to TRBJ2-7; TRBD1 aligns across 7 bases. From germline, CDR1 is MDHEN and CDR2 SYDVKM. CDR3 length equals 19 residues. V lost 4 bases to trimming and J lost 0 bases; unmatched junction nucleotides: 18. The chain's CDR3 is CASSSSNRDRAFYSYEQYF. The CDR3 DNA reads as TGTGCCAGCAGTTCATCAAATCGAGACAGGGCCTTCTACTCCTACGAGCAGTACTTC.

The chain carries TRBV9 and TRBJ2-5; TRBD1 matches at 9 bases. The CDR3 has 16 amino acids. J gave up 1 base and V 3 bases, and 7 bases lay outside the gene matches. CDR1 is SGDLS and CDR2 is YYNGEE in the germline V gene. In DNA form, the CDR3 reads TGTGCCAGCAGCGCCCCCGGGACAGGGCTCCAAGAGACCCAGTACTTC. Its translation: CASSAPGTGLQETQYF.

The J gene is TRBJ1-2, the V gene TRBV6-6; 7 positions agree with TRBD1. CDR3 length: 16 residues. CDR1 MNHNY and CDR2 SVGAGI come from the germline V gene (reference sequence). Losses at the gene ends were 4 bases for V and 1 base for J; bases not matched to a gene: 9. The CDR3 nucleotides read TGTGCCAGCAGTTTACTCGGACAGGTCCGTAACTATGGCTACACCTTC. It specifies CASSLLGQVRNYGYTF.

The chain employs TRBV27 and TRBJ1-2; no firm D call. V was cut by 3 bases and J by 4 bases, with 12 bases left in between. Germline V gene lookup returns CDR1 MNHEY and CDR2 SMNVEV (reference sequence). The CDR3 runs to 14 residues. The CDR3 DNA sequence: TGTGCCAGCAGTTTTAACTCAGAAGTCTATGGCTACACCTTC. Amino acids: CASSFNSEVYGYTF.

This clone appeared once. The chain is built from TRBV6-6 and TRBJ2-5; no clear D. This CDR3 comprises 13 residues. V was clipped by 11 bases and J by 2 bases, with 15 bases between them. The germline V gene encodes CDR1 MNHNY and CDR2 SVGAGI (reference sequence). CDR3 sequence (DNA): TGTGCCTTAAGGGCCGGGCTTCAAGAGACCCAGTACTTC. Translating gives CALRAGLQETQYF.

This clone was picked up one time. The rearrangement links TRBV30 to TRBJ2-3; D could derive from TRBD1 or TRBD2 (5 bases each). Germline CDR1 GTSNPN, CDR2 SVGIG (reference sequence). The V gene lost 2 bases and the J gene lost 3 bases, with 12 bases spanning the gap. The CDR3 totals 14 residues. CDR3 nucleotide sequence: TGTGCCTGGAGTAAGATGGGGGTAACAGATACGCAGTATTTT. It yields the protein CAWSKMGVTDTQYF.

This chain joins TRBV7-9 and TRBJ2-7; 7 bases are shared with TRBD2. CDR1 is SEHNR, CDR2 FQNEAQ, per germline (reference sequence). The ends lost 3 bases at V and 2 bases at J; junction bases unmatched: 4. This CDR3 has 14 amino acids. The CDR3 region has the DNA TGTGCCAGCAGCTTTGCGGGGGAGACCTACGAGCAGTACTTC. This encodes CASSFAGETYEQYF.

The chain has TRBV10-3 and TRBJ2-1, with D unclear. The germline V gene has CDR1 ENHRY and CDR2 SYGVKD. Trimming took 10 bases from V and 5 from J, leaving 27 bases between them. The CDR3 consists of 17 residues. The CDR3 loop is CATTPDRTGKPDNEQFF. CDR3 nucleotide sequence: TGTGCCACGACACCGGATCGGACCGGTAAACCTGACAATGAGCAGTTCTTC.

The rearrangement joins TRBV6-5 to TRBJ1-1; the D is unclear. The CDR3 is 16 residues long. Deletions cut 0 bases from V and 4 bases from J, with 15 bases between. Germline V CDR1 and CDR2: MNHEY, SVGAGI. This CDR3 is CASSYSLGGRTTEAFF. The DNA of the CDR3 is TGTGCCAGCAGTTACTCTTTAGGAGGCCGAACCACTGAAGCTTTCTTT.

V usage is TRBV28 and J usage is TRBJ2-7; TRBD2 agrees at 7 bases. There are 15 residues in the CDR3. J gave up 0 bases and V 6 bases, and 8 bases lay outside the gene matches. Germline values: CDR1 MDHEN, CDR2 SYDVKM. The CDR3 loop is CASSTAGEHSYEQYF. Written as DNA, the CDR3 is TGTGCCAGCAGCACTGCGGGGGAACACTCCTACGAGCAGTACTTC.

This rearrangement joins TRBV3-1 (or the pseudogene TRBV3-2) to TRBJ2-1; 8 nucleotides match TRBD2. This CDR3 has 17 amino acids. V lost 3 bases and J lost 10; bases outside the gene matches: 17. CDR1 and CDR2 from the germline V gene are LGHDT and YNNKEL (reference sequence). The CDR3 region has the DNA TGTGCCAGCAGCCACCCCACCTGGGAACGGGGGGGCCTCGAGCAGTTCTTC. It codes for CASSHPTWERGGLEQFF.

The V call is TRBV7-2, the J call TRBJ1-6; unclear D gene. Germline CDR1 is SGHTA and CDR2 is FQGNSA. With 4 bases removed from V and 8 bases from J, the gap between germline ends came to 15 bases. The CDR3 contains 15 residues. CDR3 in amino acids: CASSSRPQRDSPLHF. The CDR3 DNA reads TGTGCCAGCAGCTCTAGACCTCAAAGAGATTCACCCCTCCACTTT.

The chain uses TRBV24-1 and TRBJ2-7; 10 nucleotides align to TRBD1. In germline, CDR1 is KGHDR, CDR2 SFDVKD. The CDR3 totals 14 residues. J was trimmed by 4 bases and V by 4 bases; bases with no gene match: 3. The CDR3 sequence: CATSEGTGEYEQYF. The CDR3 region has the DNA TGTGCCACCAGTGAGGGGACAGGGGAATACGAGCAGTACTTC.